This is a list of T cell receptor beta chains from one sample in a study of blood T cell repertoires in COVID-19. Profiled with immunoSEQ multiplex PCR; TCRdb holds only in-frame clones, not every one. The repertoire includes roughly 190,000 clones, 70% to 90% of them detected once, and approximately 6% sits in the top ten. Sample: peripheral blood. Receptor source: a man aged 35 to 55 with active or convalescent COVID-19. CDR3s include the opening cysteine and the closing phenylalanine or tryptophan. Fields, in order: CDR3 protein, CDR3 DNA, J gene, V gene, clone size, D gene. A D gene is named only where the DNA matches it firmly. Expanded clones get a size class; other rows say once, few or many, or leave the size out.

cdr3_aa: CASSPNRDSYYYGYTF; cdr3_nt: TGTGCCAGTAGTCCAAACCGGGACAGCTACTACTATGGCTACACCTTC; j_call: TRBJ1-2; v_call: TRBV19; clone_size: NA; d_call: TRBD1
cdr3_aa: CASSPSPVLAEAFF; cdr3_nt: TGTGCCAGTAGTCCAAGCCCGGTCCTAGCTGAAGCTTTCTTT; j_call: TRBJ1-1; v_call: TRBV19; clone_size: NA; d_call: NA
cdr3_aa: CASRGTANTEAFF; cdr3_nt: TGTGCCAGCAGGGGGACAGCGAACACTGAAGCTTTCTTT; j_call: TRBJ1-1; v_call: TRBV28; clone_size: NA; d_call: TRBD1
cdr3_aa: CSVDSRGQNNEQFF; cdr3_nt: TGCAGCGTAGACTCACGGGGACAAAACAATGAGCAGTTCTTC; j_call: TRBJ2-1; v_call: TRBV29-1; clone_size: NA; d_call: NA
cdr3_aa: CASSSGTNFLGRQETQYF; cdr3_nt: TGTGCCAGCAGCTCCGGGACAAATTTTTTGGGGAGACAAGAGACCCAGTACTTC; j_call: TRBJ2-5; v_call: TRBV27; clone_size: NA; d_call: NA
cdr3_aa: CASSGRQGQASGANVLTF; cdr3_nt: TGTGCCAGCAGTGGGAGACAGGGACAAGCCTCTGGGGCCAACGTCCTGACTTTC; j_call: TRBJ2-6; v_call: TRBV6-1; clone_size: NA; d_call: TRBD1
cdr3_aa: CASSVPGQGEQYF; cdr3_nt: TGTGCCAGCAGCGTACCGGGACAGGGGGAGCAGTACTTC; j_call: TRBJ2-7; v_call: TRBV6-5; clone_size: NA; d_call: TRBD1
cdr3_aa: CATSREAGGPIEQFF; cdr3_nt: TGTGCCACCAGCAGAGAAGCGGGAGGGCCAATTGAGCAGTTCTTC; j_call: TRBJ2-1; v_call: TRBV15; clone_size: NA; d_call: TRBD2
cdr3_aa: CASTDSRSTDTQYF; cdr3_nt: TGTGCCAGCACCGACAGTCGTAGCACAGATACGCAGTATTTT; j_call: TRBJ2-3; v_call: TRBV19; clone_size: NA; d_call: NA
cdr3_aa: CASSFSGNTGELFF; cdr3_nt: TGTGCCAGCAGTTTTAGCGGCAACACCGGGGAGCTGTTTTTT; j_call: TRBJ2-2; v_call: TRBV2; clone_size: NA; d_call: NA
cdr3_aa: CASSQMGRNQPQHF; cdr3_nt: TGTGCCAGCAGCCAAATGGGGAGGAATCAGCCCCAGCATTTT; j_call: TRBJ1-5; v_call: TRBV6-2/TRBV6-3; clone_size: NA; d_call: NA
cdr3_aa: CASRAGGEDTQYF; cdr3_nt: TGCGCCAGCAGAGCGGGGGGGGAAGATACGCAGTATTTT; j_call: TRBJ2-3; v_call: TRBV5-1; clone_size: NA; d_call: TRBD2
cdr3_aa: CASTALPETGLETQYF; cdr3_nt: TGTGCCAGCACCGCACTCCCCGAGACAGGGTTGGAGACCCAGTACTTC; j_call: TRBJ2-5; v_call: TRBV9; clone_size: NA; d_call: TRBD1
cdr3_aa: CASSSTGGSYNSPLHF; cdr3_nt: TGTGCCAGCAGCAGTACAGGGGGCTCCTATAATTCACCCCTCCACTTT; j_call: TRBJ1-6; v_call: TRBV5-5; clone_size: NA; d_call: TRBD1
cdr3_aa: CASSLTAGPFADTQYF; cdr3_nt: TGTGCCAGCAGCTTAACAGCGGGGCCTTTTGCAGATACGCAGTATTTT; j_call: TRBJ2-3; v_call: TRBV7-3; clone_size: NA; d_call: TRBD2
cdr3_aa: CASSYLAGTNNNEQFF; cdr3_nt: TGTGCCAGCAGCTACTTAGCGGGGACTAACAACAATGAGCAGTTCTTC; j_call: TRBJ2-1; v_call: TRBV7-9; clone_size: NA; d_call: TRBD2
cdr3_aa: CAWIDNTRSSYNSPLHF; cdr3_nt: TGTGCCTGGATAGATAACACTAGGAGCTCCTATAATTCACCCCTCCACTTT; j_call: TRBJ1-6; v_call: TRBV30; clone_size: NA; d_call: NA
cdr3_aa: CASSVPGQPYNEQFF; cdr3_nt: TGTGCCAGCAGCGTTCCGGGACAGCCATACAATGAGCAGTTCTTC; j_call: TRBJ2-1; v_call: TRBV9; clone_size: NA; d_call: TRBD1
cdr3_aa: CASSPRRGPNEKLFF; cdr3_nt: TGTGCCAGCAGCCCTCGCAGGGGGCCTAATGAAAAACTGTTTTTT; j_call: TRBJ1-4; v_call: TRBV21-1; clone_size: NA; d_call: NA
cdr3_aa: CASSIKWGLFNEQFF; cdr3_nt: TGTGCCAGTAGTATCAAGTGGGGACTCTTCAATGAGCAGTTCTTC; j_call: TRBJ2-1; v_call: TRBV19; clone_size: once; d_call: NA
cdr3_aa: CASSWSGGTGEQYF; cdr3_nt: TGTGCCAGCAGCTGGTCAGGGGGGACCGGCGAGCAGTACTTC; j_call: TRBJ2-7; v_call: TRBV7-2; clone_size: once; d_call: NA
cdr3_aa: CAIAARVVVLAEAFF; cdr3_nt: TGTGCCATCGCGGCCAGGGTAGTAGTTTTGGCTGAAGCTTTCTTT; j_call: TRBJ1-1; v_call: TRBV10-3; clone_size: NA; d_call: NA
cdr3_aa: CASSINRGRADTQYF; cdr3_nt: TGTGCCAGTAGTATCAACAGGGGGCGCGCAGATACGCAGTATTTT; j_call: TRBJ2-3; v_call: TRBV19; clone_size: NA; d_call: TRBD1
cdr3_aa: CASSYSGSLSVGEQYF; cdr3_nt: TGTGCCAGCAGTTACTCGGGGAGCCTAAGTGTGGGCGAGCAGTACTTC; j_call: TRBJ2-7; v_call: TRBV6-5; clone_size: NA; d_call: NA
cdr3_aa: CASSKGQGRDGYTF; cdr3_nt: TGTGCCAGCAGTAAGGGACAGGGGAGGGACGGCTACACCTTC; j_call: TRBJ1-2; v_call: TRBV28; clone_size: NA; d_call: TRBD1
cdr3_aa: CASSYLLAGGSPYNEQFF; cdr3_nt: TGTGCCAGCAGTTACTTACTAGCGGGGGGGTCCCCCTACAATGAGCAGTTCTTC; j_call: TRBJ2-1; v_call: TRBV6-2/TRBV6-3; clone_size: NA; d_call: TRBD2
cdr3_aa: CASSPIQLNTEAFF; cdr3_nt: TGTGCCAGCTCACCGATACAGTTGAACACTGAAGCTTTCTTT; j_call: TRBJ1-1; v_call: TRBV18; clone_size: NA; d_call: NA
cdr3_aa: CASSILTAGNEKLFF; cdr3_nt: TGTGCCAGTAGTATATTGACGGCGGGCAATGAAAAACTGTTTTTT; j_call: TRBJ1-4; v_call: TRBV19; clone_size: NA; d_call: NA
cdr3_aa: CASFPTSGNNEQFF; cdr3_nt: TGTGCCTCCTTTCCGACTAGCGGGAACAATGAGCAGTTCTTC; j_call: TRBJ2-1; v_call: TRBV27; clone_size: NA; d_call: TRBD2
cdr3_aa: CASSLVGATYNSPLHF; cdr3_nt: TGCGCCAGCAGCTTGGTTGGGGCAACCTATAATTCACCCCTCCACTTT; j_call: TRBJ1-6; v_call: TRBV5-1; clone_size: NA; d_call: NA
cdr3_aa: CASSLVQGRQETQYF; cdr3_nt: TGTGCCAGCAGCTTAGTACAGGGTCGGCAGGAGACCCAGTACTTC; j_call: TRBJ2-5; v_call: TRBV7-6; clone_size: once; d_call: NA
cdr3_aa: CASSITGGGTDTQYF; cdr3_nt: TGTGCCAGCAGCATAACAGGGGGAGGCACAGATACGCAGTATTTT; j_call: TRBJ2-3; v_call: TRBV5-8; clone_size: NA; d_call: TRBD1
cdr3_aa: CASSLASGHQFF; cdr3_nt: TGTGCCAGCAGCTTAGCCTCGGGACATCAGTTCTTC; j_call: TRBJ2-1; v_call: TRBV7-2; clone_size: NA; d_call: NA
cdr3_aa: CASSQRDTDTQYF; cdr3_nt: TGTGCCAGCAGTCAACGGGACACAGATACGCAGTATTTT; j_call: TRBJ2-3; v_call: TRBV6-5; clone_size: NA; d_call: NA
cdr3_aa: CASSLEGQGYGYTF; cdr3_nt: TGCGCCAGCAGCTTGGAGGGACAGGGCTATGGCTACACCTTC; j_call: TRBJ1-2; v_call: TRBV5-1; clone_size: NA; d_call: TRBD1
cdr3_aa: CASTPEGSPGNTIYF; cdr3_nt: TGTGCCAGCACTCCCGAGGGTTCTCCTGGAAACACCATATATTTT; j_call: TRBJ1-3; v_call: TRBV7-2; clone_size: once; d_call: NA
cdr3_aa: CASSLSPGGNQPQHF; cdr3_nt: TGTGCCAGCAGTTTAAGCCCGGGAGGCAATCAGCCCCAGCATTTT; j_call: TRBJ1-5; v_call: TRBV28; clone_size: few; d_call: NA
cdr3_aa: CASSESRTPGGNTIYF; cdr3_nt: TGTGCCAGCAGTGAATCAAGGACTCCCGGAGGAAACACCATATATTTT; j_call: TRBJ1-3; v_call: TRBV25-1; clone_size: NA; d_call: NA
cdr3_aa: CASRPDRLSGYTF; cdr3_nt: TGTGCCAGCAGGCCGGACAGGTTAAGTGGCTACACCTTC; j_call: TRBJ1-2; v_call: TRBV6-5; clone_size: NA; d_call: TRBD1
cdr3_aa: CASSEVLAENIQYF; cdr3_nt: TGTGCCAGCAGTGAAGTATTAGCAGAAAACATTCAGTACTTC; j_call: TRBJ2-4; v_call: TRBV6-1; clone_size: NA; d_call: NA
cdr3_aa: CASSPIRGMGTYNEQFF; cdr3_nt: TGTGCCAGCTCACCAATAAGGGGCATGGGGACCTACAATGAGCAGTTCTTC; j_call: TRBJ2-1; v_call: TRBV18; clone_size: NA; d_call: NA
cdr3_aa: CAILSGTAVTYEQYF; cdr3_nt: TGTGCCATCCTGTCCGGGACAGCGGTAACCTACGAGCAGTACTTC; j_call: TRBJ2-7; v_call: TRBV2; clone_size: NA; d_call: TRBD1
cdr3_aa: CASSESKAGGGETQYF; cdr3_nt: TGCGCCAGCAGTGAGTCTAAAGCGGGAGGAGGAGAGACCCAGTACTTC; j_call: TRBJ2-5; v_call: TRBV10-1; clone_size: NA; d_call: TRBD2
cdr3_aa: CASSGRQTTNEKLFF; cdr3_nt: TGTGCCAGTAGTGGCCGACAGACAACTAATGAAAAACTGTTTTTT; j_call: TRBJ1-4; v_call: TRBV19; clone_size: NA; d_call: NA
cdr3_aa: CASSMTANTEAFF; cdr3_nt: TGTGCCAGCAGCATGACAGCGAACACTGAAGCTTTCTTT; j_call: TRBJ1-1; v_call: TRBV3-1/TRBV3-2; clone_size: NA; d_call: NA